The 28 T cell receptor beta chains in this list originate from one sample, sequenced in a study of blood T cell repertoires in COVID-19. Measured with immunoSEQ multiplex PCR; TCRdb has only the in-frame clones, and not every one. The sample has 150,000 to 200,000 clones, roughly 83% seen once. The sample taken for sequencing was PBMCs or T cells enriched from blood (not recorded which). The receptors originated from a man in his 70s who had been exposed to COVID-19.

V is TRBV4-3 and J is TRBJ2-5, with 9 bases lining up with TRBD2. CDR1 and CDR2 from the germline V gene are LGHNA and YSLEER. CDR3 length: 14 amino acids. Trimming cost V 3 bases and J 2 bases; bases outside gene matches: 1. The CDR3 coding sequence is TGCGCCAGCAGCCAGACTAGCGGACAAGAGACCCAGTACTTC. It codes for CASSQTSGQETQYF.

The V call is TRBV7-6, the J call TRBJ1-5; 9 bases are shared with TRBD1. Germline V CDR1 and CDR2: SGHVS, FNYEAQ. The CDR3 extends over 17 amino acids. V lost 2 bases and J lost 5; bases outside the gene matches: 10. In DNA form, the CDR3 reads TGTGCCAGCAGCTTACGGGACAGGGCGGTCCAAGATCAGCCCCAGCATTTT. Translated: CASSLRDRAVQDQPQHF.

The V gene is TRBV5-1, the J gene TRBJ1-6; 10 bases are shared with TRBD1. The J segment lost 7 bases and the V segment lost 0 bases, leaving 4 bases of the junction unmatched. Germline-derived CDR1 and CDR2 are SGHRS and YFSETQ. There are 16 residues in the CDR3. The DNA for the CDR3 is TGCGCCAGCAGCTTGGGTTGGACAGGGGGGAATTCACCCCTCCACTTT. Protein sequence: CASSLGWTGGNSPLHF.

In nucleotides, the CDR3 is TGTGCCAGCCGGGGACAGGGGAGTCAGCCCCAGCATTTT. Translating it yields CASRGQGSQPQHF. This chain connects TRBV27 to TRBJ1-5, with 10 bases lining up with TRBD1. CDR3 length: 13 residues. V was pared by 8 bases and J by 6 bases, with 4 bases of the junction left unmatched. Germline CDR1 reads MNHEY; CDR2 reads SMNVEV (reference sequence).

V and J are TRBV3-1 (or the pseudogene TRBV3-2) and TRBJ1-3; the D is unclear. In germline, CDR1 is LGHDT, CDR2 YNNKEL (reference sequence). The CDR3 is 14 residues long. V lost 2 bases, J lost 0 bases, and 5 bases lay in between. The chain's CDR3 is CASSQRGSGNTIYF. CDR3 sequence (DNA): TGTGCCAGCAGCCAAAGAGGCTCTGGAAACACCATATATTTT.

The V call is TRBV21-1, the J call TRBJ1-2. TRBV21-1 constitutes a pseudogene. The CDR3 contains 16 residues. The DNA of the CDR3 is TGTGCCAGCAGCAAATCCCCGCGCGCGGCCGGCTGTGGCTACACCTTC. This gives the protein CASSKSPRAAGCGYTF.

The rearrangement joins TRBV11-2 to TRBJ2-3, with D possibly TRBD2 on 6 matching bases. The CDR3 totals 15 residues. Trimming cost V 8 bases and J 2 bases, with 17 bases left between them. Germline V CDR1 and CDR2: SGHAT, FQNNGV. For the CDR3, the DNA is TGTGCCAGCCATCAGACTAGAGGATACACAGATACGCAGTATTTT. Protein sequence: CASHQTRGYTDTQYF. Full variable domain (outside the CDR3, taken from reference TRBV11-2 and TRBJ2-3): EAGVAQSPRYKIIEKRQSVAFWCNPISGHATLYWYQQILGQGPKLLIQFQNNGVVDDSQLPKDRFSAERLKGVDSTLKIQPAKLEDSAVYLCASHQTRGYTDTQYFGPGTRLTVL.

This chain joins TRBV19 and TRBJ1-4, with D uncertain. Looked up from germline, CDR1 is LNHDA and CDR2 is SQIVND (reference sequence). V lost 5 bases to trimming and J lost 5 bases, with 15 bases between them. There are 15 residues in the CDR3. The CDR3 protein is CASSPRGGDNEKLFF. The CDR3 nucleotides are TGTGCCAGTAGTCCCCGGGGAGGCGACAATGAAAAACTGTTTTTT.

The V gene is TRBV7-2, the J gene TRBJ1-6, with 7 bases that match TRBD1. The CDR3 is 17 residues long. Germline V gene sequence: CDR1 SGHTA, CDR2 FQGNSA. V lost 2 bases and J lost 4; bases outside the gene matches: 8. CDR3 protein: CASSLLSPTGYNSPLHF. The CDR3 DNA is TGTGCCAGCAGCTTACTCTCCCCGACAGGGTATAATTCACCCCTCCACTTT. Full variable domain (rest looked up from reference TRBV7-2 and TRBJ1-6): GAGVSQSPSNKVTEKGKDVELRCDPISGHTALYWYRQSLGQGLEFLIYFQGNSAPDKSGLPSDRFSAERTGGSVSTLTIQRTQQEDSAVYLCASSLLSPTGYNSPLHFGNGTRLTVT.

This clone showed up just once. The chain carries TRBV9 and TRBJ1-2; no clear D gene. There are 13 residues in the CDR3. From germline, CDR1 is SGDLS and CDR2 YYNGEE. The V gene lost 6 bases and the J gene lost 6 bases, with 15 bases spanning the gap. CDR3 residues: CASTPRGTNGYTF. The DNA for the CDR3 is TGTGCCAGCACCCCACGGGGTACCAATGGCTACACCTTC.

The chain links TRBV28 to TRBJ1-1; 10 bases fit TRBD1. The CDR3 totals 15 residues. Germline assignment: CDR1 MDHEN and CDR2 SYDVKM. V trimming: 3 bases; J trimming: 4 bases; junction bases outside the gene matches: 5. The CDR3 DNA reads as TGTGCCAGCAGTTTCCAGGGGACAGGGGCCACTGAAGCTTTCTTT. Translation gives CASSFQGTGATEAFF.

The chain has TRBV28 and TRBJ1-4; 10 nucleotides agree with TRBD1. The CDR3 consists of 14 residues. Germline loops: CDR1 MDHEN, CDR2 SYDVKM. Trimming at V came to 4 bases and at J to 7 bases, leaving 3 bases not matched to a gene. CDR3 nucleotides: TGTGCCAGCAGTTCGGGACAGGGGTTTGAAAAACTGTTTTTT. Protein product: CASSSGQGFEKLFF.

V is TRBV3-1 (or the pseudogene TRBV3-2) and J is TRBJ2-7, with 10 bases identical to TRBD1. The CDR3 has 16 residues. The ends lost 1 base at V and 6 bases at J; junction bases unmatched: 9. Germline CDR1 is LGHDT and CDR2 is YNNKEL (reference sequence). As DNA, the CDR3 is TGTGCCAGCAGCCAAGTCCGGGACAGGGGTCCCCCCGAGCAGTACTTC. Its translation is CASSQVRDRGPPEQYF.

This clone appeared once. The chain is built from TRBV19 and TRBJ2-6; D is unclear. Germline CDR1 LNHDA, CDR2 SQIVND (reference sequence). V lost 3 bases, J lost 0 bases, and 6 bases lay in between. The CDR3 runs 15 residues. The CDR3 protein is CASSIFSSGANVLTF. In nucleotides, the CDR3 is TGTGCCAGTAGTATTTTTAGCTCTGGGGCCAACGTCCTGACTTTC.

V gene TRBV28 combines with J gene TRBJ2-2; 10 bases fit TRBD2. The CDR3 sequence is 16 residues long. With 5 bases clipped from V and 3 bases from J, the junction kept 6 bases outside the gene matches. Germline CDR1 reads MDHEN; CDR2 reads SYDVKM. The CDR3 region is CASSLLGTSDTGELFF. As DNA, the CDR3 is TGTGCCAGCAGTCTCCTTGGGACTAGCGACACCGGGGAGCTGTTTTTT.

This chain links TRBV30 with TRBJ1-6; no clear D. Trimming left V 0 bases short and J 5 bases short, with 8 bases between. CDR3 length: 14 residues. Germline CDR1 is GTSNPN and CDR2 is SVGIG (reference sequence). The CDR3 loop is CAWSVQTNNSPLHF. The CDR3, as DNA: TGTGCCTGGAGTGTCCAGACAAATAATTCACCCCTCCACTTT.

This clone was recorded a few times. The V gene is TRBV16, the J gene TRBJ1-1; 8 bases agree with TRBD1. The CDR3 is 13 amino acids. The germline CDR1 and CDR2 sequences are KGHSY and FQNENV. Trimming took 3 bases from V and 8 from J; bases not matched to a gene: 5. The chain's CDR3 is CASSHTRQGEAFF. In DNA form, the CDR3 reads TGTGCCAGCAGCCACACTAGACAGGGGGAAGCTTTCTTT.

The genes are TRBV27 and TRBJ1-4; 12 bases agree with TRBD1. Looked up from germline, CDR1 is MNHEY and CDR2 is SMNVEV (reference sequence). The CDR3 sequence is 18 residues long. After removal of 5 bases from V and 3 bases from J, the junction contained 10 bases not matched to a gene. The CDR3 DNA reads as TGTGCCAGCAGTCCCGGGACAGGGGGCATCGGGGCTAATGAAAAACTGTTTTTT. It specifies CASSPGTGGIGANEKLFF.

As DNA, the CDR3 is TGTGCCAGCAGCCAAGATATCTTACTTAACCGGGACAGGGCGCCCTCGTCCGAAGCTTTCTTT. The encoded protein is CASSQDILLNRDRAPSSEAFF. The chain employs TRBV3-1 (or the pseudogene TRBV3-2) and TRBJ1-1; 9 bases agree with TRBD1. This CDR3 spans 21 amino acids. The V gene end was trimmed by 0 bases and the J gene end by 8 bases; junction bases not matched to a gene: 25. From germline, CDR1 is LGHDT and CDR2 YNNKEL (reference sequence).

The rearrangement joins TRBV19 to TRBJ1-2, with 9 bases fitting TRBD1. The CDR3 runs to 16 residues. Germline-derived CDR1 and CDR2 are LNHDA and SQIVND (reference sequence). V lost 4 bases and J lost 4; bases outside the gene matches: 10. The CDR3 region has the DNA TGTGCCAGTAGTAGAAGCGGACAGGGGACACTCTATGGCTACACCTTC. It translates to CASSRSGQGTLYGYTF. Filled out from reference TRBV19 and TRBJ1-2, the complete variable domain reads DGGITQSPKYLFRKEGQNVTLSCEQNLNHDAMYWYRQDPGQGLRLIYYSQIVNDFQKGDIAEGYSVSREKKESFPLTVTSAQKNPTAFYLCASSRSGQGTLYGYTFGSGTRLTVV.

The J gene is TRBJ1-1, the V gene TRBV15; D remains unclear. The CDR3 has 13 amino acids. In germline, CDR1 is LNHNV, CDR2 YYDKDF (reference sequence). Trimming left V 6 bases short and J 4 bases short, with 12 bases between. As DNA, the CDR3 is TGTGCCACCAGTCGCGAGGTGGGCACTGAAGCTTTCTTT. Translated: CATSREVGTEAFF.

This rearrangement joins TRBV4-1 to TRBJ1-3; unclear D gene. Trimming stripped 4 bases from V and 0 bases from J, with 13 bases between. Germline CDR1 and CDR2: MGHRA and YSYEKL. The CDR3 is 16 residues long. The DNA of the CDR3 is TGCGCCAGCAGCCCCCAAGTACGGTACTCTGGAAACACCATATATTTT. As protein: CASSPQVRYSGNTIYF.

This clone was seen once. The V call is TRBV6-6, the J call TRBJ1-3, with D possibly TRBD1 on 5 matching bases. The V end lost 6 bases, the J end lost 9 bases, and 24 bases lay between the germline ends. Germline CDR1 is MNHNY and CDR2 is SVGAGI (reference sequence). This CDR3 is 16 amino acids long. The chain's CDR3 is CASRSPRGQAGGTIYF. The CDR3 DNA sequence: TGTGCCAGCAGGTCCCCTAGAGGGCAGGCCGGGGGCACCATATATTTT.

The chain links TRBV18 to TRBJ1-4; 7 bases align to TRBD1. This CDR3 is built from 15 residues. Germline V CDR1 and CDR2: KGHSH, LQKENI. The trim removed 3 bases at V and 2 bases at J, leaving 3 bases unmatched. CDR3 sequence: CASSPTGVTNEKLFF. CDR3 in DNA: TGTGCCAGCTCACCTACAGGGGTGACTAATGAAAAACTGTTTTTT.

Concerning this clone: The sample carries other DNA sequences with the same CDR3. CDR3 residues: CASSLQGVNTEAFF. The CDR3 nucleotides read TGCGCCAGCAGCCTACAGGGGGTAAACACTGAAGCTTTCTTT. This rearrangement joins TRBV5-1 to TRBJ1-1; TRBD1 matches 8 bases. The V segment lost 4 bases and the J segment 2 bases; nucleotides outside the gene matches: 4. This CDR3 has 14 residues. Germline V gives CDR1 SGHRS, CDR2 YFSETQ.

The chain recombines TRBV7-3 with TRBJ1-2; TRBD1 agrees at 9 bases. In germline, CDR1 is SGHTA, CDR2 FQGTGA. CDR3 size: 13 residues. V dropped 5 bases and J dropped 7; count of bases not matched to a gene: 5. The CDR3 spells CASSAHRGLGYTF. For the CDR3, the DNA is TGTGCCAGCAGCGCCCACAGGGGGCTTGGCTACACCTTC.

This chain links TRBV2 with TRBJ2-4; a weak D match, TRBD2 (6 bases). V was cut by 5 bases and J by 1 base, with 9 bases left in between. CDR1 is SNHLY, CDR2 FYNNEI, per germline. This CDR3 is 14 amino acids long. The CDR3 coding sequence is TGTGCCAGCAGTTTCCGGGAGGCCAAAAACATTCAGTACTTC. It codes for CASSFREAKNIQYF.

CDR3 DNA sequence: TGTGCCAGCAGTGTCCTAAGTGGCTACACCTTC. Amino acids: CASSVLSGYTF. V is TRBV25-1 and J is TRBJ1-2, with unresolved D. Germline assignment: CDR1 MGHDK and CDR2 SYGVNS. V dropped 4 bases and J dropped 7 bases, with 7 bases sitting between them. There are 11 residues in the CDR3.